These 32 T cell receptor beta chains came from one sample sequenced in a study of cytomegalovirus exposure and HLA in healthy donors. PCR primers comprised 60 Vbeta and 13 Jbeta primers. Only in-frame clones appear in the TCRdb table, and some are missing; sequencing was by immunoSEQ multiplex PCR. The sample includes about 170,000 clones, less than 90% of them seen just once. Specimen: PBMCs. These receptors were taken from a boy aged 2 to 9 in good health and CMV-seronegative.

The rearrangement uses TRBV18 and TRBJ2-1; the D gene is possibly TRBD2 (5 bases). Germline CDR1 is KGHSH and CDR2 is LQKENI. The CDR3 totals 15 residues. With 2 bases removed from V and 7 bases from J, the gap between germline ends came to 15 bases. In DNA form, the CDR3 reads TGTGCCAGCTCACCAAAGAGCTTCGGGGAAAATGAGCAGTTCTTC. Its protein is CASSPKSFGENEQFF.

The chain recombines TRBV12-5 with TRBJ2-1; D ambiguous. Germline assignment: CDR1 LGHNT and CDR2 FRNRAP. Between the trimmed V and J ends, which lost 6 bases and 15 bases, there was a span of 15 bases. The CDR3 loop spans 11 amino acids. CDR3 sequence (DNA): TGTGCTAGTGGAGTGCCTTCCCCGGGGTTCTTC. Translation: CASGVPSPGFF.

The gene calls are TRBV13 and TRBJ2-7; D possibly corresponds to TRBD1 (6 bases). Trimming took off 2 bases at V and 0 bases at J, with 11 bases between the two ends. The length of the CDR3 is 15 residues. Germline assignment: CDR1 PRHDT and CDR2 FYEKMQ (reference sequence). The CDR3 sequence is CASSLQGTPSYEQYF. The DNA for the CDR3 is TGTGCCAGCAGCTTACAGGGGACACCCTCCTACGAGCAGTACTTC. Filled out from reference TRBV13 and TRBJ2-7, the complete variable domain reads AAGVIQSPRHLIKEKRETATLKCYPIPRHDTVYWYQQGPGQDPQFLISFYEKMQSDKGSIPDRFSAQQFSDYHSELNMSSLELGDSALYFCASSLQGTPSYEQYFGPGTRLTVT.

The rearrangement links TRBV4-1 to TRBJ2-5; possibly TRBD2 for D (6 bases). The CDR3 is 15 residues long. CDR1 is MGHRA and CDR2 is YSYEKL in the germline V gene. Trimming took off 1 base at V and 5 bases at J, with 14 bases between the two ends. The CDR3 DNA is TGCGCCAGCAGCCAAGCGGAGGAGGGCGAGGAGACCCAGTACTTC. Translated, it gives CASSQAEEGEETQYF.

The chain combines TRBV6-5 with TRBJ2-5; D may be TRBD1 or TRBD2 (5 bases each). The J call is doubtful: the DNA matches TRBJ2-7 better. CDR1 is MNHEY, CDR2 SVGAGI, per germline. This CDR3 spans 13 amino acids. CDR3 DNA: TGTGCCAGCAGCTACGGGGCGGCGAACGAGCAGTACTTC. Translated: CASSYGAANEQYF.

This clone was seen a few times. V is TRBV6-1 and J is TRBJ1-5; 7 bases fit TRBD1. Germline loops: CDR1 MNHNS, CDR2 SASEGT. The trim removed 2 bases at V and 4 bases at J, leaving 5 bases unmatched. The CDR3 runs to 15 residues. The CDR3 reads CASSELQGRNQPQHF. CDR3 DNA sequence: TGTGCCAGCAGTGAACTACAGGGGAGGAATCAGCCCCAGCATTTT.

This chain connects TRBV6-1 to TRBJ2-5, with TRBD1 matching 8 bases. The J call may be wrong; the DNA end is better matched by TRBJ2-7. This CDR3 comprises 14 residues. CDR1 and CDR2 from the germline V gene are MNHNS and SASEGT. The CDR3 DNA reads as TGTGCCAGCAGTGAATACAGGGGGACCTACGAGCAGTACTTC. Its translation: CASSEYRGTYEQYF.

The rearrangement uses TRBV11-2 and TRBJ2-5; possibly TRBD2 for D (6 bases). The CDR3 has 14 amino acids. Trimming cost V 4 bases and J 0 bases, with 9 bases left between them. Germline V gene data show CDR1 as SGHAT and CDR2 as FQNNGV. The CDR3 sequence is CASSSWGDQETQYF. CDR3 coding DNA: TGTGCCAGCAGCTCCTGGGGGGACCAAGAGACCCAGTACTTC.

This clone was seen a single time. The chain has TRBV10-2 and TRBJ1-2; D not certain. Germline V gene sequence: CDR1 WSHSY, CDR2 SAAADI. This CDR3 spans 12 amino acids. Trimming left V 6 bases short and J 5 bases short, with 10 bases between. For the CDR3, the DNA is TGCGCCAGCAGCCCCGGGATTTATGGCTACACCTTC. Amino acids: CASSPGIYGYTF.

This clone was observed once. The chain has TRBV7-9 and TRBJ1-1; 9 nucleotides line up with TRBD1. The V gene end was trimmed by 4 bases and the J gene end by 3 bases; junction bases not matched to a gene: 9. This CDR3 is built from 16 residues. Germline CDR1 is SEHNR and CDR2 is FQNEAQ (reference sequence). Written as DNA, the CDR3 is TGTGCCAGCAGCTCCGGACAGGGGATTTTGGACACTGAAGCTTTCTTT. It translates to CASSSGQGILDTEAFF.

The chain has TRBV14 and TRBJ2-7; 13 bases are shared with TRBD2. Germline V gene lookup returns CDR1 SGHDN and CDR2 FVKESK. With V trimmed by 5 bases and J by 4 bases, 8 bases remained unmatched. This CDR3 region has 16 residues. CDR3 DNA: TGTGCCAGCAGCTTAGGAGGACTAGCGGGAGAGTACGAGCAGTACTTC. Translated, it gives CASSLGGLAGEYEQYF.

A remark on this clone: Distinct nucleotide sequences in the sample also encode this CDR3. The V call is TRBV6-5, the J call TRBJ2-7; D is possibly TRBD1 (5 bases). The CDR3 consists of 13 residues. Germline lookup yields CDR1 MNHEY and CDR2 SVGAGI. Trimming cost V 5 bases and J 3 bases, with 11 bases left between them. CDR3 nucleotides: TGTGCCAGCAGTCTGGGGCCTTTCTACGAGCAGTACTTC. Translating gives CASSLGPFYEQYF.

This sequence joins TRBV7-9 and TRBJ2-2; 10 positions match TRBD2. V shed 7 bases, J shed 6 bases, and the junction held 8 bases outside the gene matches. The CDR3 loop spans 15 amino acids. Germline CDR1 and CDR2: SEHNR and FQNEAQ (reference sequence). In nucleotides, the CDR3 is TGTGCCAGCATCTTGAGCGGGAGGGCCTCCGGGGAGCTGTTTTTT. Protein product: CASILSGRASGELFF. Full variable domain (outside the CDR3, taken from reference TRBV7-9 and TRBJ2-2): DTGVSQNPRHKITKRGQNVTFRCDPISEHNRLYWYRQTLGQGPEFLTYFQNEAQLEKSRLLSDRFSAERPKGSFSTLEIQRTEQGDSAMYLCASILSGRASGELFFGEGSRLTVL.

The gene calls are TRBV19 and TRBJ2-7; perhaps TRBD2 as D (5 bases). Germline lookup yields CDR1 LNHDA and CDR2 SQIVND (reference sequence). V gave up 6 bases and J gave up 3 bases, with 6 bases separating them. The CDR3 has 11 residues. The CDR3 reads CASSGDYEQYF. In DNA form, the CDR3 reads TGTGCCAGTAGCGGGGACTACGAGCAGTACTTC. The full variable domain, rest sourced from reference TRBV19 and TRBJ2-7, is DGGITQSPKYLFRKEGQNVTLSCEQNLNHDAMYWYRQDPGQGLRLIYYSQIVNDFQKGDIAEGYSVSREKKESFPLTVTSAQKNPTAFYLCASSGDYEQYFGPGTRLTVT.

The chain links TRBV4-1 to TRBJ2-7; 7 bases are shared with TRBD1. This CDR3 contains 17 residues. Per the germline V gene, CDR1 is MGHRA and CDR2 is YSYEKL. J lost 0 bases, V lost 4 bases, and 12 bases had no gene match. The CDR3 sequence is CASSPSFGTASSYEQYF. CDR3 bases: TGCGCCAGCAGCCCTTCATTCGGGACAGCGTCCTCCTACGAGCAGTACTTC.

The gene calls are TRBV15 and TRBJ1-5; D is uncertain. Germline V gene lookup returns CDR1 LNHNV and CDR2 YYDKDF (reference sequence). The V end lost 0 bases, the J end lost 1 base, and 7 bases lay between the germline ends. This CDR3 spans 15 amino acids. The CDR3 is CATSRDLSSNQPQHF. In nucleotides, the CDR3 is TGTGCCACCAGCAGAGATCTTTCGAGCAATCAGCCCCAGCATTTT.

V usage is TRBV9 and J usage is TRBJ2-5; maybe TRBD2 (5 bases). Germline V gives CDR1 SGDLS, CDR2 YYNGEE. V gave up 0 bases and J gave up 2 bases, with 8 bases separating them. CDR3 length: 14 residues. CDR3 coding DNA: TGTGCCAGCAGCGTAGGCGGGCAACAAGAGACCCAGTACTTC. Amino acids: CASSVGGQQETQYF.

The gene calls are TRBV11-2 and TRBJ2-7, with a possible D match to TRBD2 (6 bases). Per germline, CDR1 SGHAT and CDR2 FQNNGV. The CDR3 is 14 amino acids. Between the trimmed V and J ends, which lost 10 bases and 0 bases, there was a span of 16 bases. CDR3 sequence (DNA): TGTGCCATCCGGGGGACGGCCGACTCCTACGAGCAGTACTTC. Its translation: CAIRGTADSYEQYF.

The chain has TRBV6-5 and TRBJ1-1; no reliable D call. CDR1 is MNHEY and CDR2 is SVGAGI in the germline V gene. The CDR3 has 13 amino acids. V lost 5 bases, J lost 0 bases, and 7 bases lay in between. CDR3 nucleotide sequence: TGTGCCAGCAGTCCCCAGATGAACACTGAAGCTTTCTTT. Translated: CASSPQMNTEAFF.

The chain carries TRBV25-1 and TRBJ2-3; 11 bases are a match to TRBD2. The CDR3 is 15 residues long. V lost 4 bases to trimming and J lost 6 bases; unmatched junction nucleotides: 6. Germline loops: CDR1 MGHDK, CDR2 SYGVNS. The CDR3 loop is CASSGLAGGQDTQYF. The CDR3 nucleotides read TGTGCCAGCAGTGGTTTAGCGGGAGGGCAGGATACGCAGTATTTT.

This chain links TRBV2 with TRBJ2-7, with 8 bases aligning to TRBD1. Germline CDR1 SNHLY, CDR2 FYNNEI. There are 14 residues in the CDR3. V gave up 1 base and J gave up 3 bases; unmatched junction bases: 2. CDR3 bases: TGTGCCAGCAGTGAAGAGACAGGGGTCTACGAGCAGTACTTC. Its protein is CASSEETGVYEQYF.

This sequence joins TRBV13 and TRBJ1-3; D might be TRBD1 (6 bases). The V end was cut by 3 bases, the J end by 1 base, with 10 bases between. CDR1 PRHDT and CDR2 FYEKMQ come from the germline V gene (reference sequence). The CDR3 is 15 amino acids. The CDR3 bases are TGTGCCAGCAGCTTCGGGGGGCCATCTGGAAACACCATATATTTT. Amino acids: CASSFGGPSGNTIYF. Using reference TRBV13 and TRBJ1-3 for the parts outside the CDR3, the full variable domain is AAGVIQSPRHLIKEKRETATLKCYPIPRHDTVYWYQQGPGQDPQFLISFYEKMQSDKGSIPDRFSAQQFSDYHSELNMSSLELGDSALYFCASSFGGPSGNTIYFGEGSWLTVV.

CDR3 in amino acids: CASSLSISGTYNEQFF. The CDR3 DNA is TGTGCCAGCAGTTTATCTATTAGCGGGACCTACAATGAGCAGTTCTTC. V gene TRBV27 combines with J gene TRBJ2-1; 8 bases agree with TRBD2. The CDR3 sequence is 16 residues long. Germline CDR1 is MNHEY and CDR2 is SMNVEV (reference sequence). After removal of 0 bases from V and 2 bases from J, the junction contained 3 bases not matched to a gene.

This sequence joins TRBV5-1 and TRBJ1-1; weak D call: TRBD1 (5 bases). The CDR3 is made up of 18 amino acids. Germline V gene data show CDR1 as SGHRS and CDR2 as YFSETQ. V lost 4 bases and J lost 1, with 23 bases in between. This chain's CDR3 is CASSAGRGRSDWNTEAFF. As DNA, the CDR3 is TGCGCCAGCAGCGCTGGGCGGGGACGGTCAGATTGGAACACTGAAGCTTTCTTT.

The chain combines TRBV18 with TRBJ2-7; D might be TRBD1 (6 bases). The CDR3 has 14 amino acids. The V end was cut by 4 bases, the J end by 5 bases, with 15 bases between. The germline CDR1 and CDR2 sequences are KGHSH and LQKENI. For the CDR3, the DNA is TGTGCCAGCTCACATCAGGGGCCCGAGGACGAGCAGTACTTC. This encodes CASSHQGPEDEQYF.

The chain recombines TRBV27 with TRBJ2-1, with a possible D match to TRBD2 (5 bases). V gave up 5 bases and J gave up 5 bases, with 19 bases separating them. Germline CDR1 is MNHEY and CDR2 is SMNVEV (reference sequence). The CDR3 is made up of 16 amino acids. The CDR3 DNA sequence: TGTGCCAGCAGTGCCCCTAGCTCAAGACTGAACAATGAGCAGTTCTTC. It codes for CASSAPSSRLNNEQFF.

The rearrangement links TRBV25-1 to TRBJ1-1; TRBD1 might be the D (5 bases). The CDR3 contains 13 residues. V was cut by 7 bases and J by 0 bases, with 9 bases left in between. CDR1 is MGHDK and CDR2 is SYGVNS in the germline V gene. CDR3 sequence reads: CASKDTLNTEAFF. In DNA form, the CDR3 reads TGTGCCAGCAAGGACACCCTGAACACTGAAGCTTTCTTT.

This rearrangement joins TRBV9 to TRBJ1-3; D remains ambiguous. The CDR3 consists of 14 residues. Trimming left V 0 bases short and J 0 bases short, with 4 bases between. Germline loops: CDR1 SGDLS, CDR2 YYNGEE. The CDR3 region has the DNA TGTGCCAGCAGCGTAGGGAGCTCTGGAAACACCATATATTTT. Translating gives CASSVGSSGNTIYF.

The chain employs TRBV18 and TRBJ1-1, with unresolved D. The CDR3 is 14 residues long. Germline lookup yields CDR1 KGHSH and CDR2 LQKENI. The V gene lost 0 bases and the J gene lost 1 base, with 6 bases spanning the gap. CDR3 DNA sequence: TGTGCCAGCTCACCACCTCAGAAGAACACTGAAGCTTTCTTT. It translates to CASSPPQKNTEAFF. The variable domain in full, completed from reference TRBV18 and TRBJ1-1, reads NAGVMQNPRHLVRRRGQEARLRCSPMKGHSHVYWYRQLPEEGLKFMVYLQKENIIDESGMPKERFSAEFPKEGPSILRIQQVVRGDSAAYFCASSPPQKNTEAFFGQGTRLTVV.

The chain has TRBV5-1 and TRBJ2-1; 8 positions match TRBD1. V shed 6 bases, J shed 14 bases, and the junction held 7 bases outside the gene matches. The CDR3 consists of 11 residues. Germline assignment: CDR1 SGHRS and CDR2 YFSETQ. The CDR3: CASTFGQGKFF. Written as DNA, the CDR3 is TGCGCCAGCACCTTCGGACAGGGAAAGTTCTTC. The full variable domain, with the rest looked up from reference TRBV5-1 and TRBJ2-1, is KAGVTQTPRYLIKTRGQQVTLSCSPISGHRSVSWYQQTPGQGLQFLFEYFSETQRNKGNFPGRFSGRQFSNSRSEMNVSTLELGDSALYLCASTFGQGKFFGPGTRLTVL.

J is TRBJ1-4 and V is TRBV19; tentatively, D is TRBD1 (6 bases). The germline gives CDR1 LNHDA, CDR2 SQIVND (reference sequence). The CDR3 extends over 13 amino acids. Trimming removed 9 bases from V and 13 bases from J, with 21 bases in between. The CDR3 DNA reads as TGTGCCAGCGCCCCGGGACAATGGAGAGGACTGTTTTTT. This translates into CASAPGQWRGLFF.

The chain combines TRBV4-1 with TRBJ2-7; 13 positions agree with TRBD2. This CDR3 contains 14 residues. Per the germline V gene, CDR1 is MGHRA and CDR2 is YSYEKL. J lost 6 bases, V lost 1 base, and 0 bases had no gene match. The CDR3 DNA reads TGCGCCAGCAGCCAAGGGACTAGCGGGAGCGAGCAGTACTTC. This sequence encodes CASSQGTSGSEQYF.